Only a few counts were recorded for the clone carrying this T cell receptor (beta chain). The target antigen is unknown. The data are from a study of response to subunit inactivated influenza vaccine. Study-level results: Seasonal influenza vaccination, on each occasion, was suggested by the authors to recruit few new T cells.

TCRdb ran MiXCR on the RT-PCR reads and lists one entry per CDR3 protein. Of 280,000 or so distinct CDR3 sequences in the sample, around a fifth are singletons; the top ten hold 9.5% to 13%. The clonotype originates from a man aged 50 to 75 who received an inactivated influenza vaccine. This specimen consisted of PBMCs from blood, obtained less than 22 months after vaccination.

CDR3 bases: TGTGCCACCCGAACAGGGGGTTTCGCTGAAGCTTTCTTT. Residues: CATRTGGFAEAFF. V is TRBV6-1 and J is TRBJ1-1; 8 bases are a match to TRBD1. CDR1 is MNHNS, CDR2 SASEGT, per germline. The length of the CDR3 is 13 residues. J gave up 6 bases and V 10 bases, and 10 bases lay outside the gene matches.